Sequencing of this T cell receptor beta chain was carried out in a study of spatial heterogeneity in lung cancer. Overall study results and limits: How many expanded intratumoral alpha and beta TCRs were present tracked the tumor mutation count, which was a count of nonsynonymous mutations.

Time point indicated: sample taken at primary tumor resection. V gave up 6 bases and J gave up 5 bases; unmatched junction bases: 8. CDR1 is MNHEY, CDR2 SMNVEV, per germline (reference sequence). CDR3 length: 15 residues. This clonotype appeared a few times. Its antigen is currently unknown. Each CDR3 protein is one row after TCRdb ran MiXCR on the 5' RACE reads. The sample carries about 25,000 distinct CDR3 sequences, 8.8% recorded once. The receptor was isolated from a male donor with early-stage non-small cell lung cancer. This chain connects TRBV27 to TRBJ2-3; 10 bases are shared with TRBD1. The specimen was lung tumor tissue, collected at surgery. CDR3 amino acids: CASRDRGLRRDTQYF. DNA for the CDR3: TGTGCCAGCAGGGACAGGGGGTTGAGGAGAGATACGCAGTATTTT.